What follows are 27 T cell receptor beta chains derived from one specimen sequenced in a study of graft-versus-host responses after intestinal transplantation. No antigen has been identified for these receptors. The table came from immunoSEQ multiplex PCR; TCRdb's copy has only in-frame clones and leaves some out. Of roughly 120,000 clones in the sample, 90% were seen once. The sequencing used unstimulated CD4+ T cells sorted from spleen or lymph node cells, collected before intestinal transplant. Receptors were obtained from a human donor who received an intestinal transplant.

The V gene is TRBV29-1, the J gene TRBJ2-7; D is possibly TRBD2 (6 bases). The CDR3 has 13 residues. V lost 6 bases and J 2 bases, leaving 14 bases between the germline ends. Looked up from germline, CDR1 is SQVTM and CDR2 is ANQGSEA. In DNA form, the CDR3 reads TGCAGCGTCCTTAGGGACTTTCCCTACGAGCAGTACTTC. Its protein product is CSVLRDFPYEQYF.

The rearrangement uses TRBV18 and TRBJ2-1; D might be TRBD2 (6 bases). The CDR3 is 16 residues long. V was cut by 4 bases and J by 8 bases, with 21 bases left in between. CDR1 and CDR2 (germline): KGHSH, LQKENI. The CDR3 loop reads CASSQTAGGILDEQFF. Here the CDR3 DNA reads TGTGCCAGCTCACAAACAGCGGGCGGGATATTGGATGAGCAGTTCTTC.

The rearrangement uses TRBV21-1 and TRBJ1-3; whether TRBD1, the table's D call, matches the DNA was not checked. TRBV21-1 represents a pseudogene. CDR3 size: 14 residues. CDR3 residues: CASSSGPKGNTIYF. The CDR3 DNA reads TGTGCCAGCAGTTCAGGGCCAAAAGGAAACACCATATATTTT.

The V and J genes are TRBV6-5 and TRBJ2-7; D unclear. The CDR3 totals 12 residues. Germline CDR1 reads MNHEY; CDR2 reads SVGAGI. V was pared by 6 bases and J by 2 bases, with 8 bases between. The DNA for the CDR3 is TGTGCCAGCAGCGCCCGGGCCTACGAGCAGTACTTC. Residues: CASSARAYEQYF.

The chain recombines TRBV6-5 with TRBJ2-5; D unresolved. This CDR3 is built from 14 residues. CDR1 is MNHEY and CDR2 is SVGAGI in the germline V gene. With 2 bases removed from V and 5 bases from J, the gap between germline ends came to 12 bases. CDR3: CASSYGFEAETQYF. DNA of the CDR3: TGTGCCAGCAGTTACGGGTTCGAGGCTGAGACCCAGTACTTC.

This clone was detected only once. The rearrangement links TRBV28 to TRBJ2-7, with 8 nucleotides matching TRBD1. Germline loops: CDR1 MDHEN, CDR2 SYDVKM. CDR3 length equals 12 residues. Unmatched junction bases numbered 1, after V lost 8 bases and J lost 1 base. The CDR3 DNA sequence: TGTGCCAGCGGACAGGGTTCCTACGAGCAGTACTTC. Its translation: CASGQGSYEQYF.

This chain connects TRBV21-1 to TRBJ1-1. TRBV21-1 is noted as a pseudogene. The CDR3 is 14 residues long. DNA of the CDR3: TGTGCCAGCAGAAAGGCGGGGAAGCGGACTGAAGCTTTCTTT. It translates to CASRKAGKRTEAFF.

The chain recombines TRBV30 with TRBJ1-5; 7 bases match TRBD1. The CDR3 covers 13 residues. Germline V CDR1 and CDR2: GTSNPN, SVGIG (reference sequence). V shed 3 bases and J 6 bases; nucleotides not matched to a gene: 5. CDR3 region: CAWSRDRAQPQHF. CDR3 in DNA: TGTGCCTGGAGCCGGGACAGAGCTCAGCCCCAGCATTTT. Based on the CDR3 plus reference TRBV30 and TRBJ1-5, the full variable domain is SQTIHQWPATLVQPVGSPLSLECTVEGTSNPNLYWYRQAAGRGLQLLFYSVGIGQISSEVPQNLSASRPQDRQFILSSKKLLLSDSGFYLCAWSRDRAQPQHFGDGTRLSIL.

The chain has TRBV27 and TRBJ1-5, with 8 bases aligning to TRBD1. The CDR3 has 16 residues. Per germline, CDR1 MNHEY and CDR2 SMNVEV (reference sequence). After removal of 6 bases from V and 3 bases from J, the junction contained 10 bases not matched to a gene. In DNA form, the CDR3 reads TGTGCCAGCAGCTCTATTAGGACAGGGTTCAATCAGCCCCAGCATTTT. It encodes CASSSIRTGFNQPQHF.

This sequence joins TRBV9 and TRBJ2-3; perhaps TRBD2 as D (5 bases). The CDR3 loop spans 17 amino acids. Looked up from germline, CDR1 is SGDLS and CDR2 is YYNGEE. The V gene lost 0 bases and the J gene lost 0 bases, with 14 bases spanning the gap. The CDR3 protein is CASSVGERVPSTDTQYF. In nucleotides, the CDR3 is TGTGCCAGCAGCGTAGGGGAGCGAGTCCCTAGCACAGATACGCAGTATTTT. The entire variable domain, with the rest obtained from reference TRBV9 and TRBJ2-3, is as follows: DSGVTQTPKHLITATGQRVTLRCSPRSGDLSVYWYQQSLDQGLQFLIQYYNGEERAKGNILERFSAQQFPDLHSELNLSSLELGDSALYFCASSVGERVPSTDTQYFGPGTRLTVL.

The genes are TRBV11-2 and TRBJ2-1; possibly TRBD1 for D (5 bases). CDR3 length: 15 amino acids. Germline CDR1 reads SGHAT; CDR2 reads FQNNGV. V shed 1 base and J shed 6 bases, with 13 bases lying between them. CDR3 sequence: CASSLVPIQVNEQFF. The CDR3, as DNA: TGTGCCAGCAGCTTAGTTCCCATACAGGTCAATGAGCAGTTCTTC.

This clone was counted between two and nine times. V and J are TRBV6-1 and TRBJ2-5; 10 positions match TRBD2. J gave up 5 bases and V 5 bases, and 8 bases lay outside the gene matches. CDR3 length: 15 residues. Germline CDR1 and CDR2: MNHNS and SASEGT. This CDR3 reads CASSLTSGLGETQYF. As DNA, the CDR3 is TGTGCCAGCAGTTTGACTAGCGGGCTTGGGGAGACCCAGTACTTC.

The J gene is TRBJ2-1, the V gene TRBV5-4; 7 bases map to TRBD1. CDR1 and CDR2 from the germline V gene are SGHNT and YYREEE (reference sequence). V lost 5 bases to trimming and J lost 2 bases; unmatched junction nucleotides: 10. This CDR3 has 16 residues. The CDR3 is CASREGGYGTYNEQFF. In DNA, the CDR3 is TGTGCCAGCAGGGAAGGGGGCTACGGCACCTACAATGAGCAGTTCTTC.

This chain links TRBV29-1 with TRBJ2-2; no definite D call. Germline-derived CDR1 and CDR2 are SQVTM and ANQGSEA. V was trimmed by 4 bases and J by 2 bases, leaving 11 bases between them. The CDR3 has 14 residues. CDR3 in DNA: TGCAGCGTTGCCGCTAGTTTTAACACCGGGGAGCTGTTTTTT. This translates into CSVAASFNTGELFF.

The rearrangement links TRBV10-3 to TRBJ2-2; D gene uncertain. The ends were cut back, 0 bases at V and 5 bases at J, with 7 bases in the middle. Germline CDR1 reads ENHRY; CDR2 reads SYGVKD. There are 14 residues in the CDR3. Written as DNA, the CDR3 is TGTGCCATCAGTGAGTCGAGCGCAACCGGGGAGCTGTTTTTT. Residues: CAISESSATGELFF.

This clone was counted a single time. The V gene is TRBV28, the J gene TRBJ2-1, with D possibly TRBD2 on 5 matching bases. CDR1 MDHEN and CDR2 SYDVKM come from the germline V gene. Trimming pared 3 bases from V and 7 bases from J, leaving 13 bases between. This CDR3 has 14 residues. The CDR3, as DNA: TGTGCCAGCAGTTTCCCGGGCTCGGGAAATGAGCAGTTCTTC. Its protein is CASSFPGSGNEQFF.

The chain couples TRBV5-1 to TRBJ1-3, with D possibly TRBD1 on 6 matching bases. Germline V lookup: CDR1 SGHRS, CDR2 YFSETQ. V dropped 4 bases and J dropped 4 bases, with 9 bases sitting between them. The length of the CDR3 is 13 residues. The CDR3 protein is CASSATGGNTIYF. DNA for the CDR3: TGCGCCAGCAGCGCGACAGGCGGAAACACCATATATTTT.

The count of this clone is one. The chain is built from TRBV30 and TRBJ1-2; 7 nucleotides line up with TRBD1. V dropped 0 bases and J dropped 6; count of bases not matched to a gene: 4. This CDR3 comprises 13 residues. The germline V gene has CDR1 GTSNPN and CDR2 SVGIG (reference sequence). The CDR3, as DNA: TGTGCCTGGAGTGTCTTGACAGGGAATGGCTACACCTTC. Its protein is CAWSVLTGNGYTF.

This clone came up once. This rearrangement joins TRBV21-1 to TRBJ2-7; TRBD2 is the table's D call and was not checked against the DNA. TRBV21-1 is annotated as a pseudogene. The CDR3 has 15 amino acids. CDR3 in DNA: TGTGCCAGCAGCTCACTGGCGGGGGGGACCTACGAGCAGTACTTC. It translates to CASSSLAGGTYEQYF.

The chain uses TRBV10-1 and TRBJ2-1; the match to TRBD2 covers 13 bases. The trim removed 4 bases at V and 8 bases at J, leaving 5 bases unmatched. This CDR3 has 15 amino acids. CDR1 and CDR2 (germline): WNHNN, SYGVQD (reference sequence). DNA for the CDR3: TGCGCCAGCAGTGGTTGGACTAGCGGGAGCTATGAGCAGTTCTTC. Its protein is CASSGWTSGSYEQFF.

The gene calls are TRBV4-3 and TRBJ2-5, with TRBD2 identical over 9 bases. The CDR3 is 16 amino acids. Trimming cost V 1 base and J 5 bases; bases outside gene matches: 8. Germline CDR1 LGHNA, CDR2 YSLEER. CDR3 amino acids: CASSQGIGGGAETQYF. In nucleotides, the CDR3 is TGCGCCAGCAGCCAAGGAATCGGCGGGGGGGCCGAGACCCAGTACTTC.

This chain connects TRBV28 to TRBJ1-1, with TRBD1 as a possible D gene (5 bases). The CDR3 is 14 amino acids. The V and J ends lost 2 bases and 4 bases respectively, with 11 bases between them. The germline V gene encodes CDR1 MDHEN and CDR2 SYDVKM. The CDR3, as DNA: TGTGCCAGCAGTTTAGGGAACAGGATCACTGAAGCTTTCTTT. Translation gives CASSLGNRITEAFF.

Only one count was recorded for this clone. The V call is TRBV9, the J call TRBJ2-1, with D uncertain. This CDR3 region has 17 residues. V was cut by 0 bases and J by 4 bases, with 17 bases left in between. In germline, CDR1 is SGDLS, CDR2 YYNGEE. DNA of the CDR3: TGTGCCAGCAGCGTAGATATTAGCTCCCCCGTTTACAATGAGCAGTTCTTC. Protein product: CASSVDISSPVYNEQFF.

V usage is TRBV29-1 and J usage is TRBJ1-1; D gene ambiguous. The CDR3 runs 14 residues. Germline loops: CDR1 SQVTM, CDR2 ANQGSEA. V gave up 1 base and J gave up 3 bases, with 12 bases separating them. The CDR3 DNA is TGCAGCGTTGAAGTCTGGGTGGAGGACACTGAAGCTTTCTTT. Translation gives CSVEVWVEDTEAFF.

The chain carries TRBV30 and TRBJ2-7; 9 bases map to TRBD2. CDR3 size: 12 residues. The germline CDR1 and CDR2 sequences are GTSNPN and SVGIG (reference sequence). Here the CDR3 DNA reads TGTGCTTGCGGGAGGGGTGTCCACGAGCAGTACTTC. Residues: CACGRGVHEQYF.

The chain combines TRBV10-2 with TRBJ2-2; 7 bases are shared with TRBD1. CDR3 size: 16 residues. In germline, CDR1 is WSHSY, CDR2 SAAADI. V shed 0 bases and J 4 bases; nucleotides not matched to a gene: 5. The DNA of the CDR3 is TGCGCCAGCAGTGAGTCGAGGGGACAGATCACCGGGGAGCTGTTTTTT. Its translation is CASSESRGQITGELFF.

This rearrangement joins TRBV7-6 to TRBJ2-6; maybe TRBD2 (5 bases). The CDR3 is 18 amino acids. Germline V CDR1 and CDR2: SGHVS, FNYEAQ. The ends were cut back, 5 bases at V and 3 bases at J, with 20 bases in the middle. The CDR3 DNA reads as TGTGCCAGCAGCACACGCCGTCCTGGGGAGAGTGGGGCCAACGTCCTGACTTTC. It yields the protein CASSTRRPGESGANVLTF.